This section outlines one T cell receptor beta chain sequence together with its context. Germline lookup yields CDR1 SGHRS and CDR2 YFSETQ. The CDR3 is 14 residues long. Trimming took off 5 bases at V and 7 bases at J, with 15 bases between the two ends. How the authors handled the data: Amplification with reference gene primers provided the estimates of nucleated cell counts. Sequenced by immunoSEQ multiplex PCR; TCRdb stores in-frame clones only, minus some. V, J and clone size are those of that table, while D and trimming were read from the DNA. The repertoire consists of about 180,000 clones, with approximately 85% occurring once and the leading ten covering approximately 10%. The data derive from a study of blood T cell repertoires in COVID-19. The overall study: The origin of the acute and convalescent COVID-19 samples was the United States, Italy and Spain. In each case, the material was cDNA or gDNA derived from T cells, B-cell-depleted T cells, or PBMCs.

The sequenced sample was peripheral blood. The sequence came from a human donor with active or convalescent COVID-19. The donor label of this sample is uncertain. The V gene is TRBV5-1, the J gene TRBJ1-4; D perhaps matches TRBD1 (6 bases). For the CDR3, the DNA is TGCGCCAGCAGTCCAGGGGATGAAGGTGAAAAACTGTTTTTT. It encodes CASSPGDEGEKLFF.